Each of the 8 T cell receptor beta chains below was sequenced from the same sample in a study of cytomegalovirus exposure and HLA in healthy donors. TCRdb keeps only in-frame clones here, not all; method: immunoSEQ multiplex PCR. This table has 200,000 or so clones, 84% appearing once. The sample taken for sequencing was PBMCs. The receptor source for this set is a woman aged 25 to 39 in good health and CMV-seropositive.

The rearrangement joins TRBV11-3 to TRBJ1-1, with no clear D. Trimming took off 3 bases at V and 3 bases at J, with 8 bases between the two ends. The CDR3 is 13 residues long. CDR1 is SGHNT and CDR2 is YENEEA in the germline V gene. CDR3 DNA: TGTGCCAGCAGCTTGGCAACAGACACTGAAGCTTTCTTT. Amino acid sequence: CASSLATDTEAFF.

The chain uses TRBV4-1 and TRBJ2-7, with 10 bases that match TRBD2. The CDR3 is made up of 15 amino acids. V trimming: 4 bases; J trimming: 4 bases; junction bases outside the gene matches: 7. CDR1 MGHRA and CDR2 YSYEKL come from the germline V gene. In nucleotides, the CDR3 is TGCGCCAGCAGCCGAGAAGCGGGAGGGGCTTACGAGCAGTACTTC. As protein: CASSREAGGAYEQYF.

To note about this clone: Additional DNA sequences in this sample encode the identical CDR3. The genes are TRBV29-1 and TRBJ1-1; a possible D gene is TRBD1 (6 bases). The CDR3 loop spans 12 amino acids. Trimming left V 3 bases short and J 3 bases short, with 8 bases between. CDR1 and CDR2 (germline): SQVTM, ANQGSEA. The CDR3 protein is CSVDGGHTEAFF. In DNA form, the CDR3 reads TGCAGCGTTGACGGGGGGCACACTGAAGCTTTCTTT.

This clone was seen a handful of times. The rearrangement uses TRBV25-1 and TRBJ1-1; TRBD1 matches 8 bases. The CDR3 extends over 13 amino acids. The germline V gene encodes CDR1 MGHDK and CDR2 SYGVNS. V lost 4 bases, J lost 4 bases, and 2 bases stayed unmatched. CDR3 sequence reads: CASSGTGFTEAFF. The CDR3 DNA reads as TGTGCCAGCAGTGGGACAGGGTTCACTGAAGCTTTCTTT.

This sequence joins TRBV28 and TRBJ2-4, with 7 bases aligning to TRBD1. This CDR3 is built from 14 residues. Looked up from germline, CDR1 is MDHEN and CDR2 is SYDVKM. The V and J ends lost 6 bases and 1 base, in that order; junction bases with no gene match: 3. The CDR3 bases are TGTGCCAGCAGCCGACAGGGTGCCAAAAACATTCAGTACTTC. Its translation: CASSRQGAKNIQYF.

The rearrangement joins TRBV5-4 to TRBJ1-4, with TRBD1 identical over 9 bases. CDR3 length: 13 amino acids. Germline loops: CDR1 SGHNT, CDR2 YYREEE (reference sequence). Trimming cost V 3 bases and J 8 bases; bases outside gene matches: 2. In DNA form, the CDR3 reads TGTGCCAGCAGCTCTGGACAGGGGGAAAAACTGTTTTTT. Protein: CASSSGQGEKLFF.

The chain links TRBV6-5 to TRBJ2-7; the D gene is possibly TRBD1 (5 bases). The germline V gene encodes CDR1 MNHEY and CDR2 SVGAGI. V lost 4 bases to trimming and J lost 3 bases, with 16 bases between them. This CDR3 spans 15 amino acids. CDR3 in DNA: TGTGCCAGCAGTTCCAACATAGGACACCTCTACGAGCAGTACTTC. Translation gives CASSSNIGHLYEQYF.

This chain connects TRBV29-1 to TRBJ1-2; D unclear. This CDR3 is 15 amino acids long. CDR1 and CDR2 from the germline V gene are SQVTM and ANQGSEA. V was clipped by 0 bases and J by 11 bases, with 22 bases between them. The DNA for the CDR3 is TGCAGCGTTGAAGACACAGTGCGCCGACGTTCGGGGTACACCTTC. Amino acids: CSVEDTVRRRSGYTF.